These T cell receptor beta chains were read from a single sample in a study of T cell responses to AZD1222 COVID-19 vaccine. The protocol was immunoSEQ multiplex PCR, while the TCRdb copy is restricted to in-frame clones and leaves out a portion. The sample yields roughly 70,000 clones, 88% seen once. Sequences were derived from peripheral blood, sampled 28 days after the second dose of the MenACWY control vaccine. The receptor source for this set is an adult who received the MenACWY meningococcal vaccine as a control. Both conserved end residues are part of each CDR3. D genes are given only for firm matches. The size of a clone is reported for some rows only, either as once, few or many, or as a class for expanded clones.

>.|TRBJ1-1|TRBV7-9|.
CASSSAARYTEAFF
TGTGCCAGCAGCTCGGCCGCACGGTACACTGAAGCTTTCTTT
>.|TRBJ1-2|TRBV30|.
CAWSVKGPDGYTF
TGTGCCTGGAGTGTGAAGGGGCCGGATGGCTACACCTTC
>.|TRBJ1-1|TRBV7-2|.
CASSFGKGPPTEAFF
TGTGCCAGCAGCTTCGGTAAGGGGCCCCCCACTGAAGCTTTCTTT
>.|TRBJ1-3|TRBV2|.
CASSVGAFSGNTIYF
TGTGCCAGCAGCGTCGGGGCCTTCTCTGGAAACACCATATATTTT
>.|TRBJ1-4|TRBV28|.
CASSLGQGANEKLFF
TGTGCCAGCAGTTTAGGGCAGGGAGCTAATGAAAAACTGTTTTTT
>.|TRBJ1-5|TRBV21-1|.
CASTIPGQPQHF
TGTGCCAGCACTATCCCGGGACAGCCCCAGCATTTT
>TRBD2|TRBJ2-2|TRBV4-3|.
CASSLAGRIGELFF
TGCGCCAGCAGCCTAGCGGGAAGGATCGGGGAGCTGTTTTTT
>TRBD1|TRBJ2-5|TRBV24-1|.
CATGTGSYQETQYF
TGTGCCACTGGGACAGGGTCGTACCAAGAGACCCAGTACTTC
>.|TRBJ1-5|TRBV3-1/TRBV3-2|.
CASSRQAHGQPQHF
TGTGCCAGCAGCCGACAGGCCCATGGGCAGCCCCAGCATTTT
>TRBD1|TRBJ1-1|TRBV7-2|.
CASSLSQGAANEAFF
TGTGCCAGCAGCTTATCACAGGGGGCCGCCAATGAAGCTTTCTTT
>TRBD1|TRBJ1-2|TRBV5-6|once
CASSLGTGADYGYTF
TGTGCCAGCAGCTTAGGGACAGGGGCGGACTATGGCTACACCTTC
>TRBD1|TRBJ1-2|TRBV10-3|.
CAISSGQGDGYTF
TGTGCCATCAGTTCCGGACAGGGGGATGGCTACACCTTC
>.|TRBJ1-1|TRBV30|.
CAWSTDGEAFF
TGTGCCTGGAGTACGGACGGTGAAGCTTTCTTT
>TRBD1|TRBJ1-1|TRBV4-3|.
CASSLTGVDTEAFF
TGCGCCAGCAGCCTTACAGGGGTCGACACTGAAGCTTTCTTT
>.|TRBJ2-5|TRBV7-2|.
CASSLYRGGETQYF
TGTGCCAGCAGCTTATACAGGGGGGGGGAGACCCAGTACTTC
>TRBD1|TRBJ2-2|TRBV5-1|.
CASRLTGDTGELFF
TGCGCCAGCAGGTTGACAGGGGACACCGGGGAGCTGTTTTTT
>TRBD1|TRBJ2-1|TRBV9|.
CASSPRDSRLGDEQFF
TGTGCCAGCAGCCCTCGGGACAGCCGGCTGGGCGATGAGCAGTTCTTC
>TRBD1|TRBJ1-2|TRBV5-1|.
CASSSNRGGYTF
TGCGCCAGCAGCTCAAACAGGGGAGGCTACACCTTC
>TRBD1|TRBJ1-3|TRBV29-1|.
CSVEAGTGAGNTIYF
TGCAGCGTTGAAGCCGGGACAGGGGCTGGAAACACCATATATTTT
>.|TRBJ1-1|TRBV6-2/TRBV6-3|once
CASSRDTEAFF
TGTGCCAGCAGCCGGGACACTGAAGCTTTCTTT
>.|TRBJ1-2|TRBV5-1|.
CASSLVPRGDYGYTF
TGCGCCAGCAGCTTGGTTCCCAGGGGAGACTATGGCTACACCTTC
>TRBD1|TRBJ1-2|TRBV12-3/TRBV12-4|.
CASSLGQGYGYTF
TGTGCCAGCAGCCTCGGACAGGGCTATGGCTACACCTTC
>.|TRBJ2-5|TRBV11-2|few
CASNLGAAGETQYF
TGTGCCAGCAACCTAGGGGCGGCGGGGGAGACCCAGTACTTC
>.|TRBJ2-5|TRBV7-9|.
CASSLAAASSAQYF
TGTGCCAGCAGCTTAGCGGCAGCCAGTTCTGCCCAGTACTTC
>.|TRBJ1-1|TRBV4-1|once
CASSQVPAGVAFF
TGCGCCAGCAGCCAAGTCCCCGCGGGGGTTGCTTTCTTT
>TRBD1|TRBJ1-2|TRBV19|.
CASSQRDHRGRGGYTF
TGTGCCAGTAGTCAGAGGGACCACAGGGGGCGAGGTGGCTACACCTTC
>.|TRBJ2-2|TRBV7-9|.
CASSQAVPPDTGELFF
TGTGCCAGCAGCCAGGCGGTGCCCCCCGACACCGGGGAGCTGTTTTTT
>.|TRBJ2-7|TRBV13|.
CASSFRHSEAGEQYF
TGTGCCAGCAGCTTTCGACACAGTGAGGCGGGAGAGCAGTACTTC
>.|TRBJ1-2|TRBV30|.
CAWNPRGAGYGYTF
TGTGCCTGGAACCCGAGGGGGGCGGGCTATGGCTACACCTTC